These 2 T cell receptor beta chains share one sample of origin, sequenced in a study of blood T cell repertoires in COVID-19. This table comes from immunoSEQ multiplex PCR, and its TCRdb copy is limited to in-frame clones, with some not included. The repertoire holds tens of thousands of clones, with about 81% as singletons. Sequencing used peripheral blood. Receptors originate from a human donor in a cohort sampled during active COVID-19.

The sample holds a few counts of this clone. The chain couples TRBV7-6 to TRBJ2-7; 7 bases line up with TRBD1. The CDR3 totals 14 residues. Germline trimming cut 3 bases from V and 2 bases from J; bases unmatched to any gene: 4. The germline V gene has CDR1 SGHVS and CDR2 FNYEAQ. The CDR3 is CASSLGQLTYEQYF. The DNA of the CDR3 is TGTGCCAGCAGCTTGGGACAGCTAACCTACGAGCAGTACTTC.

The chain is built from TRBV9 and TRBJ2-4; 7 nucleotides align to TRBD1. The CDR3 length is 16 residues. CDR1 and CDR2 (germline): SGDLS, YYNGEE. With V trimmed by 3 bases and J by 9 bases, 15 bases remained unmatched. CDR3 sequence reads: CASSAWTGPGLGIQYF. CDR3 sequence (DNA): TGTGCCAGCAGCGCTTGGACAGGACCAGGTTTAGGCATTCAGTACTTC.